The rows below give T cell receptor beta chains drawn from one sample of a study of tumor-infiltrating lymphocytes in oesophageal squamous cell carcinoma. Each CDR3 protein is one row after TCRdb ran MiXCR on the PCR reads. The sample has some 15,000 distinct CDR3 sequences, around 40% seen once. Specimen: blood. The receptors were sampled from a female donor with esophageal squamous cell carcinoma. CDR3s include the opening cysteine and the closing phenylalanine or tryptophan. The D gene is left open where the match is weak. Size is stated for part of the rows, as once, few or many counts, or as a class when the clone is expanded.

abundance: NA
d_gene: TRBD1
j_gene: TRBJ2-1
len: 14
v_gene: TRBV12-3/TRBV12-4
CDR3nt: TGTGCCAGCAGACCGACAGGGGCCTACAATGAGCAGTTCTTC
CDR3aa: CASRPTGAYNEQFF

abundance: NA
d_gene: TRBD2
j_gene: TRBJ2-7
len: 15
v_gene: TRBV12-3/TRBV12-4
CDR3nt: TGTGCCAGCAGTTTGTCGAGGGACTACCCGGGGGAGCAGTACTTC
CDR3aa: CASSLSRDYPGEQYF

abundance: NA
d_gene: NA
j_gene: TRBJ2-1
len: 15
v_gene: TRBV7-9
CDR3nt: TGTGCCAGCAGCTTGGGGCAGGGAATTGGGAATGAGCAGTTCTTC
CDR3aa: CASSLGQGIGNEQFF

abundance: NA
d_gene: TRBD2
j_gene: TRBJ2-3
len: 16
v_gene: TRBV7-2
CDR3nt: TGTGCCAGCAGCTTCTTCCCGGGGGGGCTCACAGATACGCAGTATTTT
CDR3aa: CASSFFPGGLTDTQYF

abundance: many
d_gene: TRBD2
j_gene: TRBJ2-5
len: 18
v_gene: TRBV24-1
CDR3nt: TGTGCCACCAGTGTTAATCCGGGAGGGGCACTCTCCTACAATGAGCAGTACTTC
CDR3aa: CATSVNPGGALSYNEQYF

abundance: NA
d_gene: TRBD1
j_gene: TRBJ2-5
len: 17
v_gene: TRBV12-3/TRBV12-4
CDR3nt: TGTGCCAGCAGTTTATGGACAGGGTACGGTTCACAAGAGACCCAGTACTTC
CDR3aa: CASSLWTGYGSQETQYF

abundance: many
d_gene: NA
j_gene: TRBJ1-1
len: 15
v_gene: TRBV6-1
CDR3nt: TGTGCCAGCACTCCCCTGTGGGTGGAGAACACTGAAGCTTTCTTT
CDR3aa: CASTPLWVENTEAFF

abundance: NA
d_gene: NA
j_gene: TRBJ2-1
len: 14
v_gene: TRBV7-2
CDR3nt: TGTGCCAGCAGCGAGGCCCCCCAGCGTAGCGAGCAGTTCTTC
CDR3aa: CASSEAPQRSEQFF

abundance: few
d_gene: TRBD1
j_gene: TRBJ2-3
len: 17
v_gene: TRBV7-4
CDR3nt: TGTGCCAGCAGCCAGGGACAGGGGGCTGGGAGCACAGATACGCAGTATTTT
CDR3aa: CASSQGQGAGSTDTQYF

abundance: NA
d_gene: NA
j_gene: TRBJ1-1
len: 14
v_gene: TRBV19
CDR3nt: TGTGCCAGCGGGGTGGCAATTAGGAACACTGAAGCTTTCTTT
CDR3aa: CASGVAIRNTEAFF

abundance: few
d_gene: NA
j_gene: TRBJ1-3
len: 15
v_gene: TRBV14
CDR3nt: TGTGCCAGCAGCCACCACAGGGTTCTTGGAAACACCATATATTTT
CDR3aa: CASSHHRVLGNTIYF

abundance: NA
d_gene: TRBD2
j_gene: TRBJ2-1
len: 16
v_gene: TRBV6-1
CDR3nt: TGTGCCAGCAGTGAAGTCGGCGGGCGGGAGCAAGACGAGCAGTTCTTC
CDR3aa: CASSEVGGREQDEQFF

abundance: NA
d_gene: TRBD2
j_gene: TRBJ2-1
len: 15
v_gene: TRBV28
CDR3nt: TGTGCCAGCAGCAAACCCGGGACTAGATGGAATGAGCAGTTCTTC
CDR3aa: CASSKPGTRWNEQFF

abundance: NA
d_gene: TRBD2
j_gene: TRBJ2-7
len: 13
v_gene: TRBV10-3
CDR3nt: TGTGCCATCAGTGAGACTAGCGGGGGCGAGCAGTACTTC
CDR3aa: CAISETSGGEQYF

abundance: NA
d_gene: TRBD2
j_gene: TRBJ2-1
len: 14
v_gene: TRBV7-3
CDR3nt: TGTGCCAGCAGCTTAGCGGGGGGATCCTACGAGCAGTTCTTC
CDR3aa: CASSLAGGSYEQFF

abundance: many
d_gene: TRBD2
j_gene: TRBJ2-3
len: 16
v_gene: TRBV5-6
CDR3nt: TGTGCCAGCAGCTTGGGGAGCGGGAGGGCCTCAGATACGCAGTATTTT
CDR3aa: CASSLGSGRASDTQYF

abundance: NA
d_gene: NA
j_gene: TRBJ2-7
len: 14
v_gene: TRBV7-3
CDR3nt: TGTGCCAGCAGCTTTGGACCACTGGCCTACGAGCAGTACTTC
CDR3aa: CASSFGPLAYEQYF

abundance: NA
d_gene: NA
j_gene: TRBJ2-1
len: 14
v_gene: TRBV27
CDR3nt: TGTGCCAGCAGTTTAAAGGGAGGATACAATGAGCAGTTCTTC
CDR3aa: CASSLKGGYNEQFF

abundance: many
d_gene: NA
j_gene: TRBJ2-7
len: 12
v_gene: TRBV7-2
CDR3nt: TGTGCCAGCAGCTTAACTAGCATTGAGCAGTACTTC
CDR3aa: CASSLTSIEQYF

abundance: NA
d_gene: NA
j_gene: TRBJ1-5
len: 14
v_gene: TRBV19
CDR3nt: TGTGCCAGTAGTATAGTAGGGGGGCCCCAGCCCCAGCATTTT
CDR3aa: CASSIVGGPQPQHF

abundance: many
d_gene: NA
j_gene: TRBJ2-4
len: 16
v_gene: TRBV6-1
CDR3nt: TGTGCCAGCAGCCCTCCCGCGTGGGAGGCCAAAAACATTCAGTACTTC
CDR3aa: CASSPPAWEAKNIQYF

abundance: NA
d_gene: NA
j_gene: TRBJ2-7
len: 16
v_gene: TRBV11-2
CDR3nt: TGTGCCAGCAGCCCAGCCTTAAAGGGTTCGCGCTACGAGCAGTACTTC
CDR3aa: CASSPALKGSRYEQYF

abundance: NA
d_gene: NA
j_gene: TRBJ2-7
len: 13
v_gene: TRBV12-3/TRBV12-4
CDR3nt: TGTGCCAGCAGTTTTCCGGGCACCGGGGAGCTGTACTTC
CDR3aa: CASSFPGTGELYF

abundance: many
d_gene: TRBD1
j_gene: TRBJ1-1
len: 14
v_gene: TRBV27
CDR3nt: TGTGCCAGCATCCTGACAGGGCGGTTCACTGAAGCTTTCTTT
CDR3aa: CASILTGRFTEAFF

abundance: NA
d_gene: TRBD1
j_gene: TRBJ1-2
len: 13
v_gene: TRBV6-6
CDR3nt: TGTGCCAGCAGTTCCGACAGGGGGAGACGCTACACCTTC
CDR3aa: CASSSDRGRRYTF

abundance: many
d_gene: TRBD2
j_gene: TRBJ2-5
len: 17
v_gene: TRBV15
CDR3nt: TGTGCCACCAGCAGAGCGAAAGGGCTAGCGGGGCAAGAGACCCAGTACTTC
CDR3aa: CATSRAKGLAGQETQYF

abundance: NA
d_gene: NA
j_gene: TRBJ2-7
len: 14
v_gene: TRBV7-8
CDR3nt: TGTGCCAGCAGCTTAGTAAGGTCAGCCTACGAGCAGTACTTC
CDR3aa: CASSLVRSAYEQYF

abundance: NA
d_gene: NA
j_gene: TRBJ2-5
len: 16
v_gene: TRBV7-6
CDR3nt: TGTGCCAGCAGCTTAGATAGGACGGATTACTCGGCGACCCAGTACTTC
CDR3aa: CASSLDRTDYSATQYF

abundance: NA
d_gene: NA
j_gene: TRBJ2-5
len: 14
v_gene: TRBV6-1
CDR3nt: TGTGCCAGCACCCCGGGTCCTACGCAAGAGACCCAGTACTTC
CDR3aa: CASTPGPTQETQYF

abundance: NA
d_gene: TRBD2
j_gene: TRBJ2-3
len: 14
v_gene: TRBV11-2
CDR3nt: TGTGCCAGCAGCCGTAGCGGGGGACACAATACGCAGTATTTT
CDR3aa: CASSRSGGHNTQYF

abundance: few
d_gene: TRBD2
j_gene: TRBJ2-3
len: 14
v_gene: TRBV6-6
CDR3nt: TGTGCCAGCAGTAGCGGGACTGGCACAGATACGCAGTATTTT
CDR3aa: CASSSGTGTDTQYF

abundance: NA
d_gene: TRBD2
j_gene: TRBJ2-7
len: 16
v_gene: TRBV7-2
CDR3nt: TGTGCCAGCAGCTTAGTTAGCGGGAGAATCCCCTACGAGCAGTACTTC
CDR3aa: CASSLVSGRIPYEQYF

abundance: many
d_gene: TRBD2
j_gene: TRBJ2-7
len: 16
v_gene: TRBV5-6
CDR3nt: TGTGCCAGCAGCACTACCGGGACTAGAGTGTTCTACGAGCAGTACTTC
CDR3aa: CASSTTGTRVFYEQYF

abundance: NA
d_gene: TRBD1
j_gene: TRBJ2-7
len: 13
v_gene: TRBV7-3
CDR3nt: TGTGCCAGCAGCTCCGGGACAGGTAGCGAGCAGTACTTC
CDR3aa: CASSSGTGSEQYF

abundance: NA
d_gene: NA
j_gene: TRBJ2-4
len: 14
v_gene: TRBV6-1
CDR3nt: TGTGCCAGCAGTGCCATAGGTTCCAAAAACATTCAGTACTTC
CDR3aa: CASSAIGSKNIQYF

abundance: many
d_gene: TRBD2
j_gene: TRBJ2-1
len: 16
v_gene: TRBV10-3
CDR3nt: TGTGCCATCAGTGAGCCGGGACTAGCGGACTACAATGAGCAGTTCTTC
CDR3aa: CAISEPGLADYNEQFF